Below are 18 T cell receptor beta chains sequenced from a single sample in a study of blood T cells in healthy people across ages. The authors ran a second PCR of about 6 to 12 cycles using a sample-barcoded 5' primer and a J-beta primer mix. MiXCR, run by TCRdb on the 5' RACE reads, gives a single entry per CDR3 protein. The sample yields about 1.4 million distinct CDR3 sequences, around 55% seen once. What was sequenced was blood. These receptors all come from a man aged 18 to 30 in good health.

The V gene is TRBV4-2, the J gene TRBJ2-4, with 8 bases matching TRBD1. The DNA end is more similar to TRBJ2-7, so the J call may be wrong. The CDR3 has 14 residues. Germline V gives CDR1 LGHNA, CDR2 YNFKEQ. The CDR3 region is CASSHPQGAYEQYF. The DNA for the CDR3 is TGTGCCAGCAGCCATCCCCAGGGGGCTTACGAGCAGTACTTC.

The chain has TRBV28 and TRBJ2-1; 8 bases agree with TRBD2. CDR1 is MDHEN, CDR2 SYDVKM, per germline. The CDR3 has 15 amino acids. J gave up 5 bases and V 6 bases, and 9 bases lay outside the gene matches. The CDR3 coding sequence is TGTGCCAGCAGGGGCCAAAGCGGGGGAGACAATGAGCAGTTCTTC. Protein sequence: CASRGQSGGDNEQFF.

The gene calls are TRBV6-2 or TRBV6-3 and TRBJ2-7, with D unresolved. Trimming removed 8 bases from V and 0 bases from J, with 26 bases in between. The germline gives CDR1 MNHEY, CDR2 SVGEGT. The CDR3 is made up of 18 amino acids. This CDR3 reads CASGPRANVYPNSYEQYF. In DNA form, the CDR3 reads TGTGCCAGCGGACCACGGGCCAACGTGTACCCCAACTCCTACGAGCAGTACTTC.

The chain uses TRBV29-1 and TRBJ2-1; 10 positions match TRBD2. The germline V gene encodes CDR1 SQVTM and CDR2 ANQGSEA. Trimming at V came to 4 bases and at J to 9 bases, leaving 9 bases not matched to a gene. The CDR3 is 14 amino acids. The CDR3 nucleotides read TGCAGCGTTGGGGCTAGCGGGGGTTTCAGTGAGCAGTTCTTC. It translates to CSVGASGGFSEQFF.

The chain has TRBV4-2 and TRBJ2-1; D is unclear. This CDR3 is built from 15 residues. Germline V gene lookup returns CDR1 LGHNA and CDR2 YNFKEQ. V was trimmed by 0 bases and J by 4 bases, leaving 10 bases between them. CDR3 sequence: CASSQEVLSYNEQFF. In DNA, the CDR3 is TGTGCCAGCAGCCAAGAAGTACTAAGTTACAATGAGCAGTTCTTC.

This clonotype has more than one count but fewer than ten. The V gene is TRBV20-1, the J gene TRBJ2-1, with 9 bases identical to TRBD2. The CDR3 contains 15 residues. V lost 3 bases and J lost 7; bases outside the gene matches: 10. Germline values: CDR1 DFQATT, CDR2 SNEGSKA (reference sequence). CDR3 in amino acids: CSASEAGGWRNEQFF. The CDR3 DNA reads TGCAGTGCTAGTGAGGCGGGAGGGTGGAGAAATGAGCAGTTCTTC.

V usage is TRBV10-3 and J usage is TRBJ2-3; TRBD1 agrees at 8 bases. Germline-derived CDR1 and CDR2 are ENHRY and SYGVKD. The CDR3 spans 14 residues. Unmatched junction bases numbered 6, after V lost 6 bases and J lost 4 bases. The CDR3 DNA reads TGTGCCATCAGGCCCGGGACAGGCCCAGATACGCAGTATTTT. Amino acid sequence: CAIRPGTGPDTQYF.

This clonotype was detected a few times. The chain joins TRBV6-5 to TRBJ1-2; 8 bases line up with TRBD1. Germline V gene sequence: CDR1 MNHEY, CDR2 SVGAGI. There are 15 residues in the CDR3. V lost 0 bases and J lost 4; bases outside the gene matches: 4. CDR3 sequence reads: CASSYSGQGSYGYTF. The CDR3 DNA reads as TGTGCCAGCAGTTACTCCGGACAGGGAAGCTATGGCTACACCTTC.

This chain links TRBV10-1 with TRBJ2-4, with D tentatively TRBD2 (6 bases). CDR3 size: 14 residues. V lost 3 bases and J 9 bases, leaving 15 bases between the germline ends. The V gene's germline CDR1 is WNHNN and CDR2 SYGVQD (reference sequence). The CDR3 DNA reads TGCGCCAGCAGTGATGGGCTCTTGGGGGGCATTCAGTACTTC. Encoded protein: CASSDGLLGGIQYF.

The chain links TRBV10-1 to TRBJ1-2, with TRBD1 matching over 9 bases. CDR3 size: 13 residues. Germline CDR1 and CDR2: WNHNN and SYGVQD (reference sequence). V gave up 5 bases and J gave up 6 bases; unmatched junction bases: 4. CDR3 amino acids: CASSNRGHDGYTF. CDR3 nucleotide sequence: TGCGCCAGCAGTAACAGGGGGCATGATGGCTACACCTTC.

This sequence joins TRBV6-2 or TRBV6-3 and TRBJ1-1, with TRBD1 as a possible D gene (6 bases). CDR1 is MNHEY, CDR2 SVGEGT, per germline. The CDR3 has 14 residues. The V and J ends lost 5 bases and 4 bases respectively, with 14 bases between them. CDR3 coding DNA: TGTGCCAGCAGTGCCAGGGGTGACGGCACTGAAGCTTTCTTT. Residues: CASSARGDGTEAFF.

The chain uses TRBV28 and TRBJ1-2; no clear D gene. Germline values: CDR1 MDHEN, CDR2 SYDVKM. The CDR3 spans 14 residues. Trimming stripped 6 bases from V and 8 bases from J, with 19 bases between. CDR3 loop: CASRPRPGPRGYTF. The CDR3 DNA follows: TGTGCCAGCAGACCTAGGCCGGGTCCGCGGGGCTACACCTTC.

The CDR3 nucleotides read TGTGCCAGCAGCCAACCCCAGGGGTCGGGCACCGGGGAGCTGTTTTTT. Protein product: CASSQPQGSGTGELFF. This chain links TRBV12-3 or TRBV12-4 with TRBJ2-2; D possibly corresponds to TRBD1 (6 bases). The V gene lost 6 bases and the J gene lost 4 bases, with 18 bases spanning the gap. The CDR3 loop spans 16 amino acids.

The CDR3 region has the DNA TGCGCCAGCAGCCAACTTAGCGGGGAAGGCCCCTACGAGCAGTACTTC. Translation gives CASSQLSGEGPYEQYF. This chain uses TRBV4-1 with TRBJ2-7; 8 nucleotides match TRBD2. The CDR3 loop spans 16 amino acids. Germline assignment: CDR1 MGHRA and CDR2 YSYEKL. The V and J ends lost 2 bases and 2 bases, in that order; junction bases with no gene match: 8.

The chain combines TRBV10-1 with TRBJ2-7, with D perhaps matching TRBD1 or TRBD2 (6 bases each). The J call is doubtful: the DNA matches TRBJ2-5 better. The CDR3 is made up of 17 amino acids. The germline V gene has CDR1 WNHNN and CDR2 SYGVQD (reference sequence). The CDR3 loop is CASSEGGLRDASETQYF. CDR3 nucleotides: TGCGCCAGCAGTGAAGGGGGGCTTCGTGATGCCTCAGAGACCCAGTACTTC.

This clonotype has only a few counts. The CDR3 DNA is TGCAGTGCTAGATCCACGACACGTGGGACTGAAGCTTTCTTT. Residues: CSARSTTRGTEAFF. V gene TRBV20-1 combines with J gene TRBJ1-1; D gene unclear. Per germline, CDR1 DFQATT and CDR2 SNEGSKA (reference sequence). This CDR3 contains 14 residues. Trimming removed 2 bases at V and 5 bases at J, with 15 bases between.

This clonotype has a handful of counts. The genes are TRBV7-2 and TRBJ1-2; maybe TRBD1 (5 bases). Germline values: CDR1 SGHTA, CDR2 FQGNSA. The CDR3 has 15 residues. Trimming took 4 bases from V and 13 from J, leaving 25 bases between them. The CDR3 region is CASSSTPSTVTRSTF. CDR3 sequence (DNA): TGTGCCAGCAGCTCAACCCCATCGACAGTAACCAGATCCACCTTC.

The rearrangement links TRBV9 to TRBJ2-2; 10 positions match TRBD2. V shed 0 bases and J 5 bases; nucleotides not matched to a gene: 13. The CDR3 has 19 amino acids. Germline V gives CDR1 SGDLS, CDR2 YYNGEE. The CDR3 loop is CASSVGSGAGGARTGELFF. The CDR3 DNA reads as TGTGCCAGCAGCGTAGGATCTGGAGCGGGGGGGGCCAGAACCGGGGAGCTGTTTTTT.